This T cell receptor (beta chain) emerged from a study of blood T cell repertoires in COVID-19. On the study more broadly: Both acute and convalescent COVID-19 samples were obtained from the United States, Italy and Spain. PBMCs, B-cell-depleted T cells, or T cells were the source of the cDNA or gDNA that made up the material.

The CDR3 is 14 amino acids. With 5 bases clipped from V and 8 bases from J, the junction kept 9 bases outside the gene matches. CDR1 MGHRA and CDR2 YSYEKL come from the germline V gene. Per the original methods: Cell counts per sample came from amplifying reference gene primers. Sequencing was performed with immunoSEQ multiplex PCR; in TCRdb, only in-frame clones are kept and a portion is missing. The V and J calls and clone size come from that table; D and trimming were worked out from the DNA. The table shows 370,000 or so clones, with roughly 77% occurring only once. The genes are TRBV4-1 and TRBJ1-2; 9 nucleotides align to TRBD1. This clonotype was sampled from a human donor with acute or convalescent COVID-19. The donor label of this sample is uncertain. The sequencing sample was made of peripheral blood. As DNA, the CDR3 is TGCGCCAGCAGCACGTCCGGGACAGGGAAGGGCTACACCTTC. Protein sequence: CASSTSGTGKGYTF.